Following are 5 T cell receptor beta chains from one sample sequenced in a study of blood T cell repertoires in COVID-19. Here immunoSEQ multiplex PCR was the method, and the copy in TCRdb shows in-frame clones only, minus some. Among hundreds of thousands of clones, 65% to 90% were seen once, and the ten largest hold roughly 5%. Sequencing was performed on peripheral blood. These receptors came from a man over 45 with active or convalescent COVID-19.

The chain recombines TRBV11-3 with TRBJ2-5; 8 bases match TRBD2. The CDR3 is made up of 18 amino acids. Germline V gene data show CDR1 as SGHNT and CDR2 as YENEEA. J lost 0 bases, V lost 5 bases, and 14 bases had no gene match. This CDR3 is CASSRGGSAGPYQETQYF. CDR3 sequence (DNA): TGTGCCAGCAGCCGGGGGGGAAGCGCGGGACCTTACCAAGAGACCCAGTACTTC. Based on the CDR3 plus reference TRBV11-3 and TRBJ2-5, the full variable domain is EAGVVQSPRYKIIEKKQPVAFWCNPISGHNTLYWYLQNLGQGPELLIRYENEEAVDDSQLPKDRFSAERLKGVDSTLKIQPAELGDSAVYLCASSRGGSAGPYQETQYFGPGTRLLVL.

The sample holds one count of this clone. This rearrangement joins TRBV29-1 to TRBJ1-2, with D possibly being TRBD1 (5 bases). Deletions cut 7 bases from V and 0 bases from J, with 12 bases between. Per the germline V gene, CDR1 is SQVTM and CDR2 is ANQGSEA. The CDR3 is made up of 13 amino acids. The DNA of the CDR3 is TGCAGCGCCCTCCAAGGGGCTAACTATGGCTACACCTTC. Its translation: CSALQGANYGYTF.

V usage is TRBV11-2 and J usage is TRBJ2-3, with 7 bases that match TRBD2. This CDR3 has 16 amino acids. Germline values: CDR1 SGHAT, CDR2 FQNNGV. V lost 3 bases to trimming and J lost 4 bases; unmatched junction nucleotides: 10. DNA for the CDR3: TGTGCCAGCAGCTTTATGGCGGGAGATGGTTCAGATACGCAGTATTTT. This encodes CASSFMAGDGSDTQYF.

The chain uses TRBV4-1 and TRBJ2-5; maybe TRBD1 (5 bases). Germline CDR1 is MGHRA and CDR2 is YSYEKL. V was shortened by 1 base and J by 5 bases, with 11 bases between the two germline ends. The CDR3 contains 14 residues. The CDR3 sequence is CASSQAGFLETQYF. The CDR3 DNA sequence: TGCGCCAGCAGCCAAGCAGGGTTTCTGGAGACCCAGTACTTC.

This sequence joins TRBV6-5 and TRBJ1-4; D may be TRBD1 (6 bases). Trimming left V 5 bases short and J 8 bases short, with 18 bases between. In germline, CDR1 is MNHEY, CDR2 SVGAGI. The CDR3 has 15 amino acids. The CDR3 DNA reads TGTGCCAGCAGTCCCACCACAGGGATAGGAGAAAAACTGTTTTTT. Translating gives CASSPTTGIGEKLFF.